The 28 T cell receptor beta chains below all came from one sample that was sequenced in a study of blood T cell repertoires in COVID-19. The data were produced by immunoSEQ multiplex PCR, yet TCRdb's version contains in-frame clones alone and is incomplete. The sample lists hundreds of thousands of clones, around 85% occurring once. Specimen: peripheral blood. These receptors were collected from an elderly man with acute or convalescent COVID-19.

V and J are TRBV4-1 and TRBJ2-1; no clear D. V gave up 4 bases and J gave up 6 bases, with 7 bases separating them. Looked up from germline, CDR1 is MGHRA and CDR2 is YSYEKL. The CDR3 has 12 amino acids. In DNA form, the CDR3 reads TGCGCCAGCAGCCCAGCGAGCAATGAGCAGTTCTTC. It encodes CASSPASNEQFF.

V and J are TRBV6-5 and TRBJ2-5, with D tentatively TRBD2 (6 bases). CDR1 MNHEY and CDR2 SVGAGI come from the germline V gene. The CDR3 has 15 amino acids. Trimming left V 2 bases short and J 5 bases short, with 15 bases between. CDR3 nucleotide sequence: TGTGCCAGCAGTTACCGGGACCCGGGAGCGGAGACCCAGTACTTC. Amino acids: CASSYRDPGAETQYF.

The CDR3 DNA sequence: TGTGCCAGCTCACCCGGGAGGGAGGCGTATGAAAAACTGTTTTTT. Translated, it gives CASSPGREAYEKLFF. The chain uses TRBV18 and TRBJ1-4; D gene uncertain. The germline V gene has CDR1 KGHSH and CDR2 LQKENI. Trimming removed 3 bases from V and 6 bases from J, with 14 bases in between. The length of the CDR3 is 15 residues.

The rearrangement links TRBV9 to TRBJ2-3; D not resolved. The V end lost 2 bases, the J end lost 2 bases, and 18 bases lay between the germline ends. Germline V gene lookup returns CDR1 SGDLS and CDR2 YYNGEE. The CDR3 length is 17 residues. The DNA of the CDR3 is TGTGCCAGCAGCGTGACACGGTACCCCTCTACCACAGATACGCAGTATTTT. Translating it yields CASSVTRYPSTTDTQYF.

The chain carries TRBV6-5 and TRBJ2-7; a possible D gene is TRBD2 (5 bases). V gave up 10 bases and J gave up 0 bases, with 13 bases separating them. CDR3 size: 13 residues. Germline CDR1 and CDR2: MNHEY and SVGAGI. CDR3 region: CATTGWSSYEQYF. The CDR3 DNA is TGTGCCACCACGGGGTGGAGCTCCTACGAGCAGTACTTC.

The V call is TRBV27, the J call TRBJ1-1; TRBD1 matches at 9 bases. The germline V gene encodes CDR1 MNHEY and CDR2 SMNVEV (reference sequence). The CDR3 covers 16 residues. Trimming at V came to 4 bases and at J to 5 bases, leaving 11 bases not matched to a gene. DNA of the CDR3: TGTGCCAGCAGTTCGACTACCGGGACAGGGTCAACTGAAGCTTTCTTT. It translates to CASSSTTGTGSTEAFF.

V usage is TRBV19 and J usage is TRBJ1-5; D is undetermined. The CDR3 has 16 amino acids. Germline CDR1 is LNHDA and CDR2 is SQIVND (reference sequence). V was shortened by 9 bases and J by 3 bases, with 21 bases between the two germline ends. CDR3 coding DNA: TGTGCCAGCAGCATGGGAGGGAAGGTCGACAATCAGCCCCAGCATTTT. Its protein is CASSMGGKVDNQPQHF.

This clone came up many times. V gene TRBV24-1 combines with J gene TRBJ1-2; the D is unclear. V was shortened by 3 bases and J by 4 bases, with 11 bases between the two germline ends. Germline CDR1 KGHDR, CDR2 SFDVKD. The CDR3 loop spans 14 amino acids. The CDR3 coding sequence is TGTGCCACCAGTGATCCTATTCGGGTCTATGGCTACACCTTC. Protein product: CATSDPIRVYGYTF.

The chain is built from TRBV24-1 and TRBJ1-1; 10 nucleotides line up with TRBD1. The V gene end was trimmed by 5 bases and the J gene end by 5 bases; junction bases not matched to a gene: 7. The CDR3 runs to 15 residues. Germline CDR1 reads KGHDR; CDR2 reads SFDVKD. The CDR3 nucleotides are TGTGCCACCAGTGCTCCGGGACAGGGGAATACTGAAGCTTTCTTT. Translation gives CATSAPGQGNTEAFF.

The chain has TRBV7-3 and TRBJ2-1, with 8 bases matching TRBD2. Trimming at V came to 2 bases and at J to 6 bases, leaving 0 bases not matched to a gene. CDR3 length: 13 amino acids. Germline V gene data show CDR1 as SGHTA and CDR2 as FQGTGA. The CDR3 spells CASSLGTSNEQFF. Written as DNA, the CDR3 is TGTGCCAGCAGCTTAGGGACTAGCAATGAGCAGTTCTTC.

The chain recombines TRBV2 with TRBJ2-4, with 9 nucleotides matching TRBD1. Germline loops: CDR1 SNHLY, CDR2 FYNNEI. The trim removed 6 bases at V and 1 base at J, leaving 7 bases unmatched. This CDR3 region has 16 residues. The CDR3 loop is CASSPDRGGAKNIQYF. CDR3 sequence (DNA): TGTGCCAGCAGCCCGGACAGGGGTGGTGCCAAAAACATTCAGTACTTC.

This clone was found a few times. The chain joins TRBV18 to TRBJ1-3; the D is unclear. Germline CDR1 reads KGHSH; CDR2 reads LQKENI. The CDR3 sequence is 14 residues long. The V end lost 0 bases, the J end lost 3 bases, and 6 bases lay between the germline ends. CDR3 sequence: CASSPPGLGNTIYF. The DNA of the CDR3 is TGTGCCAGCTCACCACCAGGACTTGGAAACACCATATATTTT.

The chain couples TRBV7-2 to TRBJ2-7; D call uncertain. Trimming removed 4 bases from V and 5 bases from J, with 12 bases in between. Germline values: CDR1 SGHTA, CDR2 FQGNSA. This CDR3 is built from 13 residues. In DNA, the CDR3 is TGTGCCAGCAGCTCAAGTCGCGCCCACGAGCAGTACTTC. As protein: CASSSSRAHEQYF.

J is TRBJ1-1 and V is TRBV24-1, with TRBD1 matching 8 bases. J was trimmed by 1 base and V by 4 bases; bases with no gene match: 4. Germline loops: CDR1 KGHDR, CDR2 SFDVKD. This CDR3 is 15 amino acids long. CDR3 sequence reads: CATSDPGTGNTEAFF. The CDR3 coding sequence is TGTGCCACCAGTGACCCCGGGACAGGGAACACTGAAGCTTTCTTT.

The chain couples TRBV6-6 to TRBJ1-3; no firm D call. V was trimmed by 2 bases and J by 0 bases, leaving 5 bases between them. Germline CDR1 reads MNHNY; CDR2 reads SVGAGI (reference sequence). The CDR3 is 14 amino acids. In nucleotides, the CDR3 is TGTGCCAGCAGTTACGAGCGCTCTGGAAACACCATATATTTT. Translating gives CASSYERSGNTIYF.

The chain couples TRBV24-1 to TRBJ2-5; tentatively, D is TRBD2 (5 bases). Germline CDR1 is KGHDR and CDR2 is SFDVKD. The length of the CDR3 is 14 residues. The V end lost 5 bases, the J end lost 8 bases, and 17 bases lay between the germline ends. The CDR3 region has the DNA TGTGCCACCAGTGCCGCACCGGCGGACTCAACCCAGTACTTC. Amino acid sequence: CATSAAPADSTQYF.

The chain carries TRBV4-2 and TRBJ1-6; the D gene is possibly TRBD1 (6 bases). The germline CDR1 and CDR2 sequences are LGHNA and YNFKEQ. CDR3 length: 17 residues. Trimming took 3 bases from V and 4 from J, leaving 16 bases between them. Here the CDR3 DNA reads TGTGCCAGCAGCCAGCCTACCGGGACATTTTATAATTCACCCCTCCACTTT. Translated, it gives CASSQPTGTFYNSPLHF.

CDR3: CATSGRQGSSYEQYF. The CDR3 nucleotides are TGTGCCACCAGCGGCCGACAGGGTAGCTCCTACGAGCAGTACTTC. V gene TRBV15 combines with J gene TRBJ2-7, with TRBD1 identical over 7 bases. The germline CDR1 and CDR2 sequences are LNHNV and YYDKDF (reference sequence). With V trimmed by 5 bases and J by 0 bases, 7 bases remained unmatched. The CDR3 totals 15 residues.

The chain carries TRBV6-5 and TRBJ1-2; 12 bases are shared with TRBD1. After removal of 9 bases from V and 8 bases from J, the junction contained 13 bases not matched to a gene. CDR1 and CDR2 from the germline V gene are MNHEY and SVGAGI. The CDR3 consists of 15 residues. CDR3 sequence (DNA): TGTGCCAGTGGCGTGCTACCGGGACAGGGGGCAGGCTACACCTTC. The encoded protein is CASGVLPGQGAGYTF.

The rearrangement links TRBV5-1 to TRBJ2-1; the match to TRBD2 covers 8 bases. The length of the CDR3 is 12 residues. J was trimmed by 10 bases and V by 2 bases; bases with no gene match: 2. Germline V gene lookup returns CDR1 SGHRS and CDR2 YFSETQ. The CDR3 protein is CASSFQRGEQFF. The CDR3 nucleotides are TGCGCCAGCAGCTTTCAGCGGGGGGAGCAGTTCTTC.

The V call is TRBV14, the J call TRBJ1-2; 8 bases line up with TRBD1. The length of the CDR3 is 19 residues. CDR1 and CDR2 (germline): SGHDN, FVKESK. V dropped 0 bases and J dropped 4; count of bases not matched to a gene: 16. The DNA for the CDR3 is TGTGCCAGCAGCCAAGAGTGGAACAGGGGGACCTCCTTACTCTATGGCTACACCTTC. Translation: CASSQEWNRGTSLLYGYTF.

The gene calls are TRBV19 and TRBJ1-2; 8 nucleotides agree with TRBD1. Germline V lookup: CDR1 LNHDA, CDR2 SQIVND (reference sequence). V lost 2 bases to trimming and J lost 4 bases; unmatched junction nucleotides: 9. The CDR3 is made up of 16 amino acids. The CDR3 DNA reads TGTGCCAGTAGTATACCCCGGACAGGGCGCGGCTATGGCTACACCTTC. Protein product: CASSIPRTGRGYGYTF.

This sequence joins TRBV6-5 and TRBJ2-7; no definite D call. The CDR3 loop spans 13 amino acids. Trimming took 6 bases from V and 4 from J, leaving 13 bases between them. The germline V gene has CDR1 MNHEY and CDR2 SVGAGI. CDR3 sequence: CASRTVYYYEQYF. The CDR3 DNA sequence: TGTGCCAGCAGGACGGTGTACTATTACGAGCAGTACTTC.

The rearrangement joins TRBV5-1 to TRBJ1-4, with D maybe TRBD1 (6 bases). CDR3 size: 16 residues. Looked up from germline, CDR1 is SGHRS and CDR2 is YFSETQ. Trimming pared 0 bases from V and 3 bases from J, leaving 12 bases between. DNA of the CDR3: TGCGCCAGCAGCTTGGCGAGGGGGTTACCTAATGAAAAACTGTTTTTT. Translation: CASSLARGLPNEKLFF.

The chain carries TRBV7-9 and TRBJ1-1, with 7 bases fitting TRBD1. The germline CDR1 and CDR2 sequences are SEHNR and FQNEAQ (reference sequence). Trimming removed 5 bases from V and 7 bases from J; junction bases left unmatched: 10. This CDR3 spans 14 amino acids. The chain's CDR3 is CASSTDRAGNEAFF. The CDR3 DNA reads as TGTGCCAGCAGCACCGACAGGGCTGGAAATGAAGCTTTCTTT.

A note on this clone: The sample holds other DNA sequences that translate to the same CDR3. The J gene is TRBJ1-2, the V gene TRBV27, with 7 bases that match TRBD1. CDR3 length equals 14 residues. V dropped 6 bases and J dropped 0; count of bases not matched to a gene: 4. Germline loops: CDR1 MNHEY, CDR2 SMNVEV (reference sequence). The DNA for the CDR3 is TGTGCCAGCAGCCGTGACAGGGCTAACTATGGCTACACCTTC. Translated: CASSRDRANYGYTF.

The chain has TRBV5-4 and TRBJ2-3; 7 bases map to TRBD1. This CDR3 region has 16 residues. Germline CDR1 SGHNT, CDR2 YYREEE (reference sequence). V shed 4 bases, J shed 2 bases, and the junction held 10 bases outside the gene matches. The CDR3 region is CASSTATGPPTDTQYF. CDR3 nucleotides: TGTGCCAGCAGCACCGCGACAGGGCCTCCCACAGATACGCAGTATTTT.

The rearrangement joins TRBV28 to TRBJ2-3, with D possibly TRBD1 on 6 matching bases. CDR3 length: 16 amino acids. Trimming left V 7 bases short and J 5 bases short, with 22 bases between. Germline-derived CDR1 and CDR2 are MDHEN and SYDVKM. The chain's CDR3 is CASTPIRQGPKDTQYF. The CDR3, as DNA: TGTGCCAGCACCCCTATTAGGCAGGGGCCAAAAGATACGCAGTATTTT.